These T cell receptor beta chains were read from a single sample in a study of cytomegalovirus exposure and HLA in healthy donors. TCRdb's table, derived via immunoSEQ multiplex PCR, lists solely in-frame clones and lacks some. The repertoire table contains 190,000 or so clones. Source material: PBMCs. These receptors all stem from a boy aged 10-17 years in good health and CMV-seronegative. Each CDR3 is given with its conserved first and last residue. The order of the fields is D gene, J gene, V gene, CDR3 DNA, CDR3 protein. The D gene is left open where the match is weak.

>NA|TRBJ1-4|TRBV18
TGTGCCAGCTCACCAGGGCACAATGAAAAACTGTTTTTT
CASSPGHNEKLFF
>NA|TRBJ2-5|TRBV14
TGTGCCAGCAGCCAAGCACTCAGCCGGGTCCAGAAGTACTTC
CASSQALSRVQKYF
>NA|TRBJ2-2|TRBV4-3
TGCGCCAGCAGCCCAGGGTTCACCGGGGAGCTGTTTTTT
CASSPGFTGELFF
>TRBD2|TRBJ2-3|TRBV13
TGTGCCAGCAGCCCGCCTAGCGGGGGGGCCAATTCTCCAGATACGCAGTATTTT
CASSPPSGGANSPDTQYF
>TRBD1|TRBJ2-6|TRBV18
TGTGCCAGCTCACCCTCACTGGGACAGGGGTTCTCTGGGGCCAACGTCCTGACTTTC
CASSPSLGQGFSGANVLTF
>NA|TRBJ2-3|TRBV28
TGTGCCAGCAGTTTAGCCCTGATCAGGGGACGGGATACGCAGTATTTT
CASSLALIRGRDTQYF
>NA|TRBJ1-3|TRBV2
TGTGCCAGCAGTGAGTGGGCCGCCTTCGGAAACACCATATATTTT
CASSEWAAFGNTIYF
>NA|TRBJ2-7|TRBV5-1
TGCGCCAGCAGCTTGGTCGGCGGAGGCGGTGTATCCTACGAGCAGTACTTC
CASSLVGGGGVSYEQYF
>TRBD1|TRBJ1-1|TRBV19
TGTGCCAGTAGTGTGACAGGGCGGGCAGCTTTCTTT
CASSVTGRAAFF
>NA|TRBJ2-7|TRBV4-1
TGCGCCAGCAGCCAAGATGGGCAGGCCTCCTACGAGCAGTACTTC
CASSQDGQASYEQYF
>NA|TRBJ1-1|TRBV6-1
TGTGCCAGCAGTGAAGGTGTGGGGGCGCTTGACACTGAAGCTTTCTTT
CASSEGVGALDTEAFF
>TRBD1|TRBJ2-7|TRBV5-1
TGCGCCAGCAGCCCGGGACAGGGGGCGCGCGAGCAGTACTTC
CASSPGQGAREQYF
>NA|TRBJ1-1|TRBV7-2
TGTGCCAGCAGCTTTAGCTTGAACACTGAAGCTTTCTTT
CASSFSLNTEAFF
>TRBD2|TRBJ2-7|TRBV4-1
TGCGCCAGCAGCGAAGGGAGGGGATCCTACGAGCAGTACTTC
CASSEGRGSYEQYF
>TRBD1|TRBJ1-2|TRBV30
TGTGCCTGGAGTCAAGACGGGACAGGGACCCATGGCTACACCTTC
CAWSQDGTGTHGYTF
>NA|TRBJ2-1|TRBV14
TGTGCCAGCAGCCAAGACTTCCGCAATGAGCAGTTCTTC
CASSQDFRNEQFF
>NA|TRBJ1-5|TRBV11-2
TGTGCCAGCAGCTTAGATTCGGAGAATCAGCCCCAGCATTTT
CASSLDSENQPQHF
>TRBD1|TRBJ2-1|TRBV19
TGTGCCAGTAGTTCCCAAGGGGGCCGGGTCAATGAGCAGTTCTTC
CASSSQGGRVNEQFF
>TRBD2|TRBJ2-7|TRBV6-1
TGTGCTCTTAGCGGGGGAGGCTACGAGCAGTACTTC
CALSGGGYEQYF
>NA|TRBJ1-1|TRBV5-1
TGCGCCAGCAGCCCAATGAAACAGCCCTCCATGAACACTGAAGCTTTCTTT
CASSPMKQPSMNTEAFF
>NA|TRBJ1-3|TRBV2
TGTGCCAGCAGTGAAGGACAGAAAAACTCTGGAAACACCATATATTTT
CASSEGQKNSGNTIYF
>NA|TRBJ1-1|TRBV11-1
TGTGCCAGCAGCTTGCAGGGTATGAACACTGAAGCTTTCTTT
CASSLQGMNTEAFF
>TRBD2|TRBJ2-3|TRBV2
TGTGCCAGCAGTGACGGGGGACTAGGTACGCAGTATTTT
CASSDGGLGTQYF
>NA|TRBJ2-3|TRBV6-4
TGTGCCAGCAGGGAGAGGGAGGTTGTCCCAGATACGCAGTATTTT
CASREREVVPDTQYF
>TRBD2|TRBJ2-7|TRBV19
TGTGCCAGTAGTTGGGCTAGCGGGGGATCCTACGAGCAGTACTTC
CASSWASGGSYEQYF
>NA|TRBJ1-2|TRBV11-2
TGTGCCAGCAGCTTATCAGGGACTAACTATGGCTACACCTTC
CASSLSGTNYGYTF
>TRBD1|TRBJ2-3|TRBV6-5
TGTGCCAGCAGTCTCGGGACAGGGACAGATACGCAGTATTTT
CASSLGTGTDTQYF
>NA|TRBJ1-1|TRBV6-1
TGTGCCAGCAGTGATGGGCCTGGACTGGTGGCTTTCTTT
CASSDGPGLVAFF
>TRBD1|TRBJ1-2|TRBV7-8
TGTGCCAGCAGCACACGGACAGGAGTCTATGGCTACACCTTC
CASSTRTGVYGYTF
>TRBD1|TRBJ1-1|TRBV2
TGTGCCAGCGGACAGGGGATGTACACTGAAGCTTTCTTT
CASGQGMYTEAFF
>TRBD1|TRBJ1-1|TRBV11-3
TGTGCCAGCAGCAAGGACAGGGGGCGCGATACTGAAGCTTTCTTT
CASSKDRGRDTEAFF
>TRBD1|TRBJ2-7|TRBV4-2
TGTGCCAGCAGCCAGGGTGACAGGGAAACCTACGAGCAGTACTTC
CASSQGDRETYEQYF
>NA|TRBJ1-5|TRBV19
TGTGCCAGTGGGGCCCTTTGGCCCCAGCATTTT
CASGALWPQHF
>NA|TRBJ2-3|TRBV4-2
TGTGCCAGCAGCCAAGTAGTCGCGGGGCCGGGTGGTACGCAGTATTTT
CASSQVVAGPGGTQYF
>NA|TRBJ1-3|TRBV9
TGTGCCAGCAGCGTAGTGGGGGCCGCTGGAAACACCATATATTTT
CASSVVGAAGNTIYF
>TRBD1|TRBJ2-7|TRBV28
TGTGCCAGCAGCCCCGGACAGGGCTTTAGGTACGAGCAGTACTTC
CASSPGQGFRYEQYF
>NA|TRBJ1-3|TRBV5-4
TGTGCCAGCAGACTTACAAACAGGGCACTGATTATCTCTGGAAACACCATATATTTT
CASRLTNRALIISGNTIYF
>NA|TRBJ1-2|TRBV5-4
TGTGCCAGCAGCACCGGTTCCCTCGCTCCTTTCTATGGCTACACCTTC
CASSTGSLAPFYGYTF
>NA|TRBJ1-2|TRBV30
TGTGCCTGGAGACCGGGAAACTATGGCTACACCTTC
CAWRPGNYGYTF
>NA|TRBJ1-5|TRBV28
TGTGCCAGCAGAGCTCAGGATCAGCCCCAGCATTTT
CASRAQDQPQHF
>TRBD1|TRBJ2-1|TRBV6-5
TGTGCCAGCAGAACCGGGACAGATTACAATGAGCAGTTCTTC
CASRTGTDYNEQFF
>NA|TRBJ1-2|TRBV18
TGTGCCAGCTCAGCAGGGATCGACTATGGCTACACCTTC
CASSAGIDYGYTF
>TRBD1|TRBJ2-7|TRBV7-9
TGTGCCAGCAGCTCGGACAGGGGCTCCTACGAGCAGTACTTC
CASSSDRGSYEQYF
>TRBD2|TRBJ2-7|TRBV5-1
TGCGCCAGCAGCTTAGAACCTAGCGGGGGTTCGCCCTACGAGCAGTACTTC
CASSLEPSGGSPYEQYF
>NA|TRBJ2-2|TRBV29-1
TGCAGCGTTGTCAGGGTAAGGAACACCGGGGAGCTGTTTTTT
CSVVRVRNTGELFF
>NA|TRBJ2-5|TRBV13
TGTGCCAGCAGCCCCCTCAGGGGCTTTGTGGAGACCCAGTACTTC
CASSPLRGFVETQYF
>TRBD2|TRBJ2-2|TRBV10-1
TGCGCCAGCACCTACCCCGGGACTAGCGGGGGGGCCCGGACAAACGGGGAGCTGTTTTTT
CASTYPGTSGGARTNGELFF
>NA|TRBJ1-3|TRBV30
TGTGCCAGACAAGACAGACTCAAAACTTCTGGAAACACCATATATTTT
CARQDRLKTSGNTIYF
>NA|TRBJ1-1|TRBV7-6
TGTGCCAGCAGCTCCGACCGGGACACTGAAGCTTTCTTT
CASSSDRDTEAFF
>TRBD2|TRBJ2-3|TRBV19
TGTGCCAGTACCAGCGGGGGTACAGATACGCAGTATTTT
CASTSGGTDTQYF
>NA|TRBJ2-3|TRBV15
TGTGCCACCAGCAGAGATCATCCCCGGAGGGAGGACGATCGGGTTACGCAGTATTTT
CATSRDHPRREDDRVTQYF
>NA|TRBJ1-2|TRBV27
TGTGCCAGCAGTTTTACACAAACACCGTCTGGCTACACCTTC
CASSFTQTPSGYTF
>NA|TRBJ1-1|TRBV28
TGTGCCAGCAGTTCCCCCGCCGCGGGGAACACTGAAGCTTTCTTT
CASSSPAAGNTEAFF
>TRBD1|TRBJ2-3|TRBV7-7
TGTGCCAGCAGCGAGGGGGACAGGGGCACAGATACGCAGTATTTT
CASSEGDRGTDTQYF